This T cell receptor beta chain was found in a study of vaccination and CD4 T cells after COVID-19. CD4+ T cells that had been cultured provided DNA sequenced with the Oncomine TCR Beta short-read assay. TCRdb passed the PCR reads through MiXCR, listing each CDR3 protein once. Among around 9,000 distinct CDR3 sequences listed, about 60% were seen once. V dropped 0 bases and J dropped 11 bases, with 13 bases sitting between them. Germline CDR1 is MNHEY and CDR2 is SVGAGI. This CDR3 contains 13 residues. With regard to this clonotype: Antigen: not known.

Noted treatment: approximately nine-day PBMC culture with coronavirus spike peptide pools or control peptides (ViraFEST assay). On day 3 and again on day 7, fresh IL-2 medium was used to replace half the medium. The sequence was obtained from a human donor who had recovered from COVID-19. Sample: CD4+ T cells from blood, cultured in vitro. V is TRBV6-5 and J is TRBJ1-1; D is undetermined. The CDR3 region is CASSYSRTGLAFF. In nucleotides, the CDR3 is TGTGCCAGCAGTTACTCGAGGACCGGCTTGGCTTTCTTT.